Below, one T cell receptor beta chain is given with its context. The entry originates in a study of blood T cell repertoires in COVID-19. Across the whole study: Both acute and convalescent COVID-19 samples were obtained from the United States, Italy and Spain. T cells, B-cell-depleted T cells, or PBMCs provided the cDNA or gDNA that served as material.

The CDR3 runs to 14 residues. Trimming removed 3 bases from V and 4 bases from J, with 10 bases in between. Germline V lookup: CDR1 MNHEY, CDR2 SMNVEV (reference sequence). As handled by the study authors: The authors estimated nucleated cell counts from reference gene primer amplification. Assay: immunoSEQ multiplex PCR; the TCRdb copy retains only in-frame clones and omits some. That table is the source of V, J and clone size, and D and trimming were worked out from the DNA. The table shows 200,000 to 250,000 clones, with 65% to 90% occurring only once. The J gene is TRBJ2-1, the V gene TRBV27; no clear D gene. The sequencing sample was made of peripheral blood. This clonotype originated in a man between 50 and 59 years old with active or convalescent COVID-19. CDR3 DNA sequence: TGTGCCAGCAGTTTCGGCAGGCAATACAATGAGCAGTTCTTC. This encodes CASSFGRQYNEQFF.